This T cell receptor beta chain originates from a study of blood T cell repertoires in COVID-19. The CDR3 totals 14 residues. After removal of 6 bases from V and 4 bases from J, the junction contained 5 bases not matched to a gene. Per germline, CDR1 MNHNY and CDR2 SVGAGI (reference sequence). Original data processing: For nucleated cells, counts were estimated from reference gene primer amplification. Profiling relied on immunoSEQ multiplex PCR, and the TCRdb table lists in-frame clones only, not all of them. V, J and clone size derive from that table, while D and trimming were established from the DNA sequence. The sample contains approximately 120,000 clones, about 90% of which appear only once.

The chain is built from TRBV6-6 and TRBJ1-2; 10 nucleotides match TRBD1. Source material: peripheral blood. The TCR was taken from a man aged 50-59 years with COVID-19, enrolled during active disease. The CDR3 sequence: CASSRTGGGYGYTF. CDR3 in DNA: TGTGCCAGCAGCAGGACAGGGGGTGGCTATGGCTACACCTTC.